The text below deals with one T cell receptor (beta chain). CDR3 length equals 16 residues. The trim removed 5 bases at V and 4 bases at J, leaving 9 bases unmatched. Germline assignment: CDR1 SGHNT and CDR2 YENEEA. These data originate in a study of blood T cell repertoires in COVID-19. About the research overall: COVID-19 samples, acute and convalescent, were from the United States, Italy and Spain. T cells, B-cell-depleted T cells, or PBMCs provided the cDNA or gDNA that served as material.

Sequenced by immunoSEQ multiplex PCR; TCRdb stores in-frame clones only, minus some. The sample consists of about 490,000 clones, approximately 85% of them appearing once. The sample was peripheral blood. V is TRBV11-3 and J is TRBJ2-2; TRBD2 agrees at 8 bases. The sequence came from a human donor in a cohort sampled during active COVID-19. CDR3 protein: CASSQTGGRITGELFF. As DNA, the CDR3 is TGTGCCAGCAGCCAAACGGGAGGGCGTATCACCGGGGAGCTGTTTTTT.